These 15 T cell receptor beta chains were all obtained from the same sample, sequenced in a study of T cell responses to AZD1222 COVID-19 vaccine. TCRdb's table, derived via immunoSEQ multiplex PCR, lists solely in-frame clones and lacks some. The sample has about 180,000 clones, about nine tenths seen once. The source material was peripheral blood, sampled on day 0 of AZD1222 vaccination. The receptors here all came from an adult in good health.

This clone was counted only a few times. The V and J genes are TRBV15 and TRBJ1-1, with unresolved D. CDR1 is LNHNV and CDR2 is YYDKDF in the germline V gene (reference sequence). The CDR3 has 13 residues. V shed 0 bases and J shed 0 bases, with 2 bases lying between them. CDR3 sequence (DNA): TGTGCCACCAGCAGAGATGTGAACACTGAAGCTTTCTTT. Translating it yields CATSRDVNTEAFF.

The rearrangement links TRBV7-7 to TRBJ1-1; D is possibly TRBD1 (6 bases). The V end was cut by 5 bases, the J end by 3 bases, with 22 bases between. Germline CDR1 is SSHAT and CDR2 is FNYEAQ (reference sequence). The CDR3 is 17 residues long. CDR3 amino acids: CASSKTRIGGRDTEAFF. As DNA, the CDR3 is TGTGCCAGCAGCAAGACAAGAATAGGGGGTAGGGACACTGAAGCTTTCTTT.

The chain carries TRBV28 and TRBJ1-2; D is unclear. CDR1 and CDR2 from the germline V gene are MDHEN and SYDVKM. Between the trimmed V and J ends, which lost 2 bases and 6 bases, there was a span of 13 bases. The CDR3 extends over 14 amino acids. The CDR3 sequence is CASSLGLAGDGYTF. In nucleotides, the CDR3 is TGTGCCAGCAGTTTAGGCCTTGCTGGGGATGGCTACACCTTC.

The V call is TRBV30, the J call TRBJ2-1; 11 nucleotides align to TRBD2. There are 16 residues in the CDR3. J was trimmed by 4 bases and V by 3 bases; bases with no gene match: 8. CDR1 and CDR2 (germline): GTSNPN, SVGIG (reference sequence). In nucleotides, the CDR3 is TGTGCCTGGAGAAGGGTAGCGGGAGGGCTATACAATGAGCAGTTCTTC. Translated, it gives CAWRRVAGGLYNEQFF.

DNA for the CDR3: TGTGCCAGCAGTCTCTCCGGGACCGTTGGGGTAGCTTTCTTT. Protein product: CASSLSGTVGVAFF. The chain uses TRBV2 and TRBJ1-1; the D gene is possibly TRBD1 (5 bases). The CDR3 has 14 amino acids. The germline gives CDR1 SNHLY, CDR2 FYNNEI. V gave up 5 bases and J gave up 10 bases, with 20 bases separating them.

The rearrangement links TRBV5-6 to TRBJ2-7; a weak D match, TRBD1 (6 bases). The CDR3 loop spans 13 amino acids. V lost 4 bases, J lost 0 bases, and 8 bases lay in between. The germline V gene has CDR1 SGHDT and CDR2 YYEEEE. The CDR3 DNA sequence: TGTGCCAGCAGCCCGGACAGCTCCTACGAGCAGTACTTC. This encodes CASSPDSSYEQYF.

The chain has TRBV19 and TRBJ1-2; 9 bases are a match to TRBD1. V lost 3 bases, J lost 3 bases, and 17 bases stayed unmatched. Germline V lookup: CDR1 LNHDA, CDR2 SQIVND (reference sequence). The CDR3 length is 19 residues. CDR3 loop: CASSIEGPARQGVDYGYTF. The CDR3 coding sequence is TGTGCCAGTAGTATTGAGGGGCCCGCTCGACAGGGGGTTGACTATGGCTACACCTTC.

The gene calls are TRBV28 and TRBJ1-5; 7 bases are a match to TRBD1. The germline V gene has CDR1 MDHEN and CDR2 SYDVKM. V shed 2 bases and J 3 bases; nucleotides not matched to a gene: 4. The CDR3 has 15 amino acids. In DNA form, the CDR3 reads TGTGCCAGCAGTTTAACCAGGGGGTACAATCAGCCCCAGCATTTT. Its protein is CASSLTRGYNQPQHF. Filled out from reference TRBV28 and TRBJ1-5, the complete variable domain reads DVKVTQSSRYLVKRTGEKVFLECVQDMDHENMFWYRQDPGLGLRLIYFSYDVKMKEKGDIPEGYSVSREKKERFSLILESASTNQTSMYLCASSLTRGYNQPQHFGDGTRLSIL.

The rearrangement links TRBV14 to TRBJ1-4; TRBD1 agrees at 8 bases. Trimming removed 3 bases from V and 1 base from J; junction bases left unmatched: 1. This CDR3 spans 15 amino acids. CDR1 SGHDN and CDR2 FVKESK come from the germline V gene. DNA of the CDR3: TGTGCCAGCAGCCAGGACAGGGTAACTAATGAAAAACTGTTTTTT. It is translated as CASSQDRVTNEKLFF.

The chain combines TRBV5-1 with TRBJ1-1, with 7 bases fitting TRBD1. This CDR3 contains 15 residues. The junction had 4 bases not matched to a gene; V was cut back by 2 bases and J by 0 bases. Germline values: CDR1 SGHRS, CDR2 YFSETQ. CDR3: CASSFGTAMNTEAFF. The CDR3 DNA follows: TGCGCCAGCAGCTTCGGGACAGCGATGAACACTGAAGCTTTCTTT.

The chain has TRBV27 and TRBJ1-5; D unclear. The germline V and J ends were trimmed by 0 bases and 6 bases, with 6 bases remaining between them. Germline V CDR1 and CDR2: MNHEY, SMNVEV (reference sequence). This CDR3 is built from 13 residues. The chain's CDR3 is CASSLSGSQPQHF. DNA of the CDR3: TGTGCCAGCAGTTTATCCGGGAGTCAGCCCCAGCATTTT.

The genes are TRBV5-1 and TRBJ2-7; 12 nucleotides agree with TRBD2. Per germline, CDR1 SGHRS and CDR2 YFSETQ. The junction had 4 bases not matched to a gene; V was cut back by 3 bases and J by 6 bases. This CDR3 comprises 14 residues. Here the CDR3 DNA reads TGCGCCAGCAGCTGGACTAGCGGGACACGCGAGCAGTACTTC. Its translation: CASSWTSGTREQYF.

The chain carries TRBV19 and TRBJ1-5; unclear D gene. The CDR3 is made up of 14 amino acids. Looked up from germline, CDR1 is LNHDA and CDR2 is SQIVND (reference sequence). Trimming cost V 3 bases and J 0 bases, with 6 bases left between them. CDR3 nucleotides: TGTGCCAGTAGTATTTCAGCTAGCAATCAGCCCCAGCATTTT. The encoded protein is CASSISASNQPQHF.

The chain is built from TRBV4-1 and TRBJ1-1, with 7 bases lining up with TRBD1. The junction had 4 bases not matched to a gene; V was cut back by 0 bases and J by 0 bases. The CDR3 runs to 16 residues. Germline-derived CDR1 and CDR2 are MGHRA and YSYEKL. The CDR3 sequence: CASSQDRDSLNTEAFF. CDR3 nucleotides: TGCGCCAGCAGCCAAGATCGGGACAGCCTGAACACTGAAGCTTTCTTT.

The chain recombines TRBV24-1 with TRBJ2-1, with 10 bases identical to TRBD2. The CDR3 totals 16 residues. V shed 9 bases, J shed 2 bases, and the junction held 9 bases outside the gene matches. The germline CDR1 and CDR2 sequences are KGHDR and SFDVKD. The CDR3 protein is CATAEGAGGTYNEQFF. CDR3 DNA: TGTGCCACCGCCGAGGGAGCGGGAGGGACCTACAATGAGCAGTTCTTC.